This note documents a single T cell receptor beta chain sequence. This specimen comes from a study of blood T cell repertoires in COVID-19. Across the study: T cells, B-cell-depleted T cells, or PBMCs supplied cDNA or gDNA.

Germline CDR1 SGHDT, CDR2 YYEEEE. With 0 bases removed from V and 5 bases from J, the gap between germline ends came to 17 bases. CDR3 size: 16 residues. Original methodology: Amplification with reference gene primers provided the estimates of nucleated cell counts. Assay used: immunoSEQ multiplex PCR; TCRdb lists only in-frame clones, some missing. That table gives V, J and clone size, and the DNA gave D and trimming. The data show some 200,000 clones, approximately 78% seen once. Sequencing input: peripheral blood. This TCR was recovered from a woman of 80 years or more with acute or convalescent COVID-19. The chain uses TRBV5-6 and TRBJ2-5, with D perhaps TRBD1 (7 bases). The CDR3 reads CASSLARGTAPETQYF. In nucleotides, the CDR3 is TGTGCCAGCAGCTTGGCCCGCGGGACAGCCCCGGAGACCCAGTACTTC.